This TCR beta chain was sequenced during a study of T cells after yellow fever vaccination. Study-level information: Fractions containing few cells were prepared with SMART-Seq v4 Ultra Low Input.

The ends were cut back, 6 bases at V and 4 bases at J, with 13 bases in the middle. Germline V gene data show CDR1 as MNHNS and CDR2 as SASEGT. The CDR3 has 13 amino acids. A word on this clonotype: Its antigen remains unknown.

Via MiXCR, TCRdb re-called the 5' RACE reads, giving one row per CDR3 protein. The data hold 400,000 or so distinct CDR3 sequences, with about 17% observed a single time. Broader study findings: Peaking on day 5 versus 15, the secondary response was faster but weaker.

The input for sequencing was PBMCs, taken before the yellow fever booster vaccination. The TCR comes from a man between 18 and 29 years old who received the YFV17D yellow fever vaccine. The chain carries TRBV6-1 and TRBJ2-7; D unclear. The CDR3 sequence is CASSPRGEYEQYV. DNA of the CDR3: TGTGCCAGCAGCCCCAGAGGAGAATACGAGCAGTACGTC.